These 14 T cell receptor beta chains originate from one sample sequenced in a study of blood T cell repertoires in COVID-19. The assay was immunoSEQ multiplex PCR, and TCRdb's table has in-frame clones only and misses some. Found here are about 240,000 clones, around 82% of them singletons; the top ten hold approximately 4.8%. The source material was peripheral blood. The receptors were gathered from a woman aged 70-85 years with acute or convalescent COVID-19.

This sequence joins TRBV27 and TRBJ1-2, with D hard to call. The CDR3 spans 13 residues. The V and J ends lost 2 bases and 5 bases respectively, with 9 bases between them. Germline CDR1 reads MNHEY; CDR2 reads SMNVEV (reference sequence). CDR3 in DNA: TGTGCCAGCAGTTTAGCGCCGGGATATGGCTACACCTTC. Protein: CASSLAPGYGYTF.

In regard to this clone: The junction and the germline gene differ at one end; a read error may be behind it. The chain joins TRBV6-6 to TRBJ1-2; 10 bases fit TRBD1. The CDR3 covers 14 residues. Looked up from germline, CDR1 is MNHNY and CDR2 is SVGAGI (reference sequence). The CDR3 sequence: CASSPGQGVYDYTF. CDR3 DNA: TGTGCCAGCAGCCCAGGACAGGGGGTCTATGACTACACCTTC.

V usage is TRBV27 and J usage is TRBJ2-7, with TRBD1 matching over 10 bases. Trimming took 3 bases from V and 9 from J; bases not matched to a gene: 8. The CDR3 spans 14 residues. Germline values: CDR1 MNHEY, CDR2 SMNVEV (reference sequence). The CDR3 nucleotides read TGTGCCAGCAGTTTGCGACGGACAGGGGGTGGGCAGTACTTC. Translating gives CASSLRRTGGGQYF.

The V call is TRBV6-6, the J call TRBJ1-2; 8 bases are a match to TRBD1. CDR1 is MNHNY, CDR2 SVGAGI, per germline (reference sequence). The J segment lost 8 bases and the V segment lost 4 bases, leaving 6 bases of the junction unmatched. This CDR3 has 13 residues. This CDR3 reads CASSLQGEIGYTF. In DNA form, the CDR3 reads TGTGCCAGCAGTTTACAGGGGGAGATCGGCTACACCTTC.

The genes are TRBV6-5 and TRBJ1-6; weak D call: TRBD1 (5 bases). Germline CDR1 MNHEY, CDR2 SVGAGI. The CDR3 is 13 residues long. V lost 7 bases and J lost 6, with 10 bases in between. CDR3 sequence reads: CASKRGGNSPLHF. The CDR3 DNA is TGTGCCAGCAAGAGGGGAGGTAATTCACCCCTCCACTTT.

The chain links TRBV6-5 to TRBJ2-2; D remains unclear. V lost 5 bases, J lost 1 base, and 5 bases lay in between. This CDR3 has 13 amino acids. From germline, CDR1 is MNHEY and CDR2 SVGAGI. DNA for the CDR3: TGTGCCAGCAGTACTCAGAACACCGGGGAGCTGTTTTTT. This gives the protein CASSTQNTGELFF.

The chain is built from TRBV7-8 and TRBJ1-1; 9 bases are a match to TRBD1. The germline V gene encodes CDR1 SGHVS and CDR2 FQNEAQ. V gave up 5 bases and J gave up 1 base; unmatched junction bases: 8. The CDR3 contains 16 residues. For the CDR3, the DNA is TGTGCCAGCAGCCCTCCGACAGGGGGAAGGAACACTGAAGCTTTCTTT. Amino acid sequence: CASSPPTGGRNTEAFF.

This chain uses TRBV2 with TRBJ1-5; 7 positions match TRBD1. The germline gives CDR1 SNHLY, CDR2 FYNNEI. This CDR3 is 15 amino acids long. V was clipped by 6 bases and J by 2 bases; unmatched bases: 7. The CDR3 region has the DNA TGTGCCAGCAGCCCCTACAGGGGAGGCAATCAGCCCCAGCATTTT. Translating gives CASSPYRGGNQPQHF.

The CDR3 DNA sequence: TGTGCCAGCAAACTAGACTGGAATCAGCCCCAGCATTTT. Protein: CASKLDWNQPQHF. V gene TRBV18 combines with J gene TRBJ1-5, with D unresolved. The CDR3 has 13 residues. V was trimmed by 8 bases and J by 4 bases, leaving 12 bases between them. CDR1 and CDR2 (germline): KGHSH, LQKENI.

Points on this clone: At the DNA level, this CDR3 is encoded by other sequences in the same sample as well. The CDR3 DNA follows: TGCGCCAGCAGCTCGGACAGCCTCTATGGCTACACCTTC. Its translation: CASSSDSLYGYTF. V is TRBV5-1 and J is TRBJ1-2; D possibly corresponds to TRBD1 (6 bases). CDR3 length: 13 residues. Germline V CDR1 and CDR2: SGHRS, YFSETQ. V was cut by 3 bases and J by 4 bases, with 10 bases left in between.

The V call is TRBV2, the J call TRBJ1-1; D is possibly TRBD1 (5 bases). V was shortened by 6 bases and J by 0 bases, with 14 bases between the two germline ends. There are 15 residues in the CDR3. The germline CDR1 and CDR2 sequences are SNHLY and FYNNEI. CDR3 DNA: TGTGCCAGCAGGGCTCAGGGAAACATGAACACTGAAGCTTTCTTT. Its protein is CASRAQGNMNTEAFF.

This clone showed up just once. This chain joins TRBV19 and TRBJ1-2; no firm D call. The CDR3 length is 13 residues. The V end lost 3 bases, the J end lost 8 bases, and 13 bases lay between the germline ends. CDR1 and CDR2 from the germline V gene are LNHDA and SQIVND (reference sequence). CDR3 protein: CASSMGWPGGYTF. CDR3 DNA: TGTGCCAGTAGTATGGGCTGGCCCGGAGGCTACACCTTC. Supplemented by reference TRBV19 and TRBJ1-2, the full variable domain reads DGGITQSPKYLFRKEGQNVTLSCEQNLNHDAMYWYRQDPGQGLRLIYYSQIVNDFQKGDIAEGYSVSREKKESFPLTVTSAQKNPTAFYLCASSMGWPGGYTFGSGTRLTVV.

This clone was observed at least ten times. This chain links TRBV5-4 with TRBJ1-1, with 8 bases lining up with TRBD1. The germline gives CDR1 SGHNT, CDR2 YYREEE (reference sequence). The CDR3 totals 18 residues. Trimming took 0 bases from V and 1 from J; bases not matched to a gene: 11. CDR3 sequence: CASSLGGQGAPSNTEAFF. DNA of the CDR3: TGTGCCAGCAGCTTGGGAGGACAGGGAGCCCCATCGAACACTGAAGCTTTCTTT.

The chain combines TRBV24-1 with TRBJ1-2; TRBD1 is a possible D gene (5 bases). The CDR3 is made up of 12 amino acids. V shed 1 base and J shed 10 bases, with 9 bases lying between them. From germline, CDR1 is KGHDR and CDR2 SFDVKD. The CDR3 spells CATSDFSRAYTF. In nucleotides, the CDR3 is TGTGCCACCAGTGATTTCTCCAGGGCCTACACCTTC.